Listed below are T cell receptor beta chains from one sample, sequenced in a study of post-analysis software for immune sequencing data. TCRdb reanalysed the PCR reads using MiXCR and keeps one entry per CDR3 protein. The sample records 650,000 to 900,000 distinct CDR3 sequences, around 46% being singletons. Sequencing input: blood. The receptors come from a girl aged 10 to 17 with multiple sclerosis. Each CDR3 is given with its conserved first and last residue. The D gene is left open where the match is weak. Only some rows state a clone size, as once, few, many or a class for expanded clones.

abundance,d_gene,j_gene,v_gene,CDR3nt,CDR3aa
-,-,TRBJ1-5,TRBV5-1,TGCGCCAGCAGCTTGGTTCCAGGGGTGGATCAGCCCCAGCATTTT,CASSLVPGVDQPQHF
-,TRBD2,TRBJ2-1,TRBV24-1,TGTGCCACCAGTGATCACTCTAGCGGGATCTCCGGTGGGAAGTTCTTC,CATSDHSSGISGGKFF
-,TRBD1,TRBJ2-5,TRBV12-3/TRBV12-4,TGTGCCAGCAGTCCGGCCGGGACAGGGAGGGAGACCCAGTACTTC,CASSPAGTGRETQYF
-,TRBD1,TRBJ2-7,TRBV12-3/TRBV12-4,TGTGCCAGCAGGGTACAGGGGGCCTACGAGCAGTACTTC,CASRVQGAYEQYF
-,-,TRBJ2-2,TRBV7-3,TGTGCCAGCAGCTCGCACCGGGACATCCGAAACACTGGGGAGCTGTTTTTT,CASSSHRDIRNTGELFF
-,TRBD2,TRBJ2-5,TRBV20-1,TGCAGTGCTAGCACTAGCGGGGGGGAGACCCAGTACTTC,CSASTSGGETQYF
-,-,TRBJ2-3,TRBV4-1,TGCGCCAGCAGCCAAGATTGGGCCCAGCGGAGATCTAGCACAGATACGCAGTATTTT,CASSQDWAQRRSSTDTQYF
few,-,TRBJ2-5,TRBV6-1,TGTGCCAGCAGGGACTCGTACCAAGAGACCCAGTACTTC,CASRDSYQETQYF
once,-,TRBJ1-2,TRBV28,TGTGCCAGCTCCACCCGGACAGCCTTTCCCGTTCGCTATGGCTACACCTTC,CASSTRTAFPVRYGYTF
few,TRBD1,TRBJ2-7,TRBV7-2,TGTGCCAGCAGCTATCCGGGACAGGGGGAGCAGTACTTC,CASSYPGQGEQYF
few,TRBD2,TRBJ2-3,TRBV7-2,TGTGCCAGCAGCTTAGTGGGACTACTAACTTCACCTCGGCGCACAGATACGCAGTATTTT,CASSLVGLLTSPRRTDTQYF
few,-,TRBJ2-1,TRBV13,TGTGCCAGCAGCGAAGAAGGGACTGGATATCTTGAGCAGTTCTTC,CASSEEGTGYLEQFF
few,TRBD2,TRBJ2-5,TRBV7-6,TGTGCCAGCAGCTCAAAAGGACTAGCGGGAGGTGGAGAGACCCAGTACTTC,CASSSKGLAGGGETQYF
few,-,TRBJ1-5,TRBV27,TGTGCCAGTAATCAGCCCCAGCATTTT,CASNQPQHF
few,-,TRBJ2-3,TRBV11-1,TGTGCCAGCAGCTTAGTCTTGGTCGGAACAGCCGATCCCCCAGATACGCAGTATTTT,CASSLVLVGTADPPDTQYF
-,TRBD2,TRBJ2-1,TRBV7-2,TGTGCCAGCAGCTTGACCTGGGGACTAGCCTACAATGAGCAGTTCTTC,CASSLTWGLAYNEQFF
many,TRBD1,TRBJ2-5,TRBV20-1,TGCAGTGGGTCCGGGACAGCTAAAGAGACCCAGTACTTC,CSGSGTAKETQYF
-,-,TRBJ2-3,TRBV24-1,TGTGCCACCAGTGATGAGGCAGAGATACCCACAGATACGCAGTATTTT,CATSDEAEIPTDTQYF
few,TRBD2,TRBJ2-5,TRBV15,TGTGCCACCAGCAGAGTCGTCGCGGGAGGGCAAGAGACCCAGTACTTC,CATSRVVAGGQETQYF
-,TRBD1,TRBJ1-2,TRBV4-3,TGCGCCAGCAGCCAAGAACGTTCACAGGGGCAGAGCTATGGCTACACCTTC,CASSQERSQGQSYGYTF
few,TRBD2,TRBJ2-1,TRBV29-1,TGCAGCGCAAAGCGGGGCTCCTACAATGAGCAGTTCTTC,CSAKRGSYNEQFF
-,TRBD1,TRBJ1-4,TRBV6-6,TGTGCCAGTTCAACAGGGGGGGGTGAAAAACTGTTTTTT,CASSTGGGEKLFF
-,-,TRBJ2-7,TRBV20-1,TGCAGTGCTAGAGAGGCGGGGTCCCACTGCGAGCAGTACTTC,CSAREAGSHCEQYF
few,TRBD2,TRBJ2-1,TRBV7-2,TGTGCCAGCAGCTCCACTAGCGGGAGGGCTGGTGAGCAGTTCTTC,CASSSTSGRAGEQFF
few,-,TRBJ2-3,TRBV15,TGTGCCACCAGCAGGGGAGAGGGGCAGGGAGATACGCAGTATTTT,CATSRGEGQGDTQYF
-,TRBD1,TRBJ1-2,TRBV5-5,TGTGCCAGCAGCTTGCGGACAGGCCTCTATGGCTGCACCTTC,CASSLRTGLYGCTF
-,-,TRBJ1-2,TRBV5-6,TGTGCCAGCAGCGCCCAATCGGAGCCTTCCCCTCTCTATGGCTACACCTTC,CASSAQSEPSPLYGYTF
-,-,TRBJ1-5,TRBV9,TGTGCCAGCAGCAGGGATTCTACGCAGCCCCAGCATTTT,CASSRDSTQPQHF
few,TRBD1,TRBJ1-2,TRBV12-5,TGTGCTAGTGGCGGACATTCAGGGGGCGACGGCTACACCTTC,CASGGHSGGDGYTF
-,-,TRBJ2-7,TRBV6-5,TGTGCCAGCAGTTACTCACCCACCTCATCGGGGATCTCCTACAATGAGCAGTACTTC,CASSYSPTSSGISYNEQYF
-,-,TRBJ1-6,TRBV27,TGTGCCAGCAGTTTATATACGAATTCACCCCTCCACTTT,CASSLYTNSPLHF
once,TRBD1,TRBJ1-5,TRBV6-6,TGTGCCAGCAGTTACAGAGGGGGCATTGGTCAGCCCCGGCATTTT,CASSYRGGIGQPRHF
-,-,TRBJ2-2,TRBV28,TGTGCCAGCACCCCTCGGGACATCTCCGGGGAGCTGTTTTTT,CASTPRDISGELFF
-,-,TRBJ2-3,TRBV7-9,TGTGCCAGCAGCTATAAACCAGATACGCAGTATTTT,CASSYKPDTQYF
-,TRBD2,TRBJ2-1,TRBV5-6,TGTGCCAGCAGCTTTTTCAGCGGGAGCCCCGACAGTGAGCAGTTCTTC,CASSFFSGSPDSEQFF
-,TRBD1,TRBJ2-5,TRBV11-2,TGTGCCAGCAGCTTGGGACAGGGGATTATGGAGACCCAGTACTTC,CASSLGQGIMETQYF
-,TRBD1,TRBJ2-1,TRBV20-1,TGCAGTGCCAGAGGCTGGACAGGGCCCAATGAGCAGTTCTTC,CSARGWTGPNEQFF
-,-,TRBJ2-5,TRBV20-1,TGCAGTGCTAGTCGGCCCCAGTACTTC,CSASRPQYF
-,-,TRBJ2-7,TRBV5-1,TGCGCCAGCAGTGTACAGGAAAAGCAGTACTTC,CASSVQEKQYF
few,-,TRBJ2-3,TRBV5-4,TGTGCCACTGGGGCGACGCGCACAGATACGCAGTATTTT,CATGATRTDTQYF
few,TRBD2,TRBJ2-7,TRBV2,TGTGCCAGCAGTAGGACTAGCGTTTCCTACGAGCAGTACTTC,CASSRTSVSYEQYF
-,-,TRBJ1-2,TRBV5-1,TGCGCCAGCAGCTTGGAGGGGCGCAGGGTGGAGGCCTCTGGCTACACCTTC,CASSLEGRRVEASGYTF
-,-,TRBJ1-5,TRBV12-3/TRBV12-4,TGTGCCAGCAGTTTCCGGAGGACAGATAGCAATCAGCCCCAGCATTTT,CASSFRRTDSNQPQHF
-,-,TRBJ2-7,TRBV29-1,TGCGGCGTCCTTATAAGCTCCTACAATGAGCAGTACTTC,CGVLISSYNEQYF
many,-,TRBJ2-3,TRBV6-2/TRBV6-3,TGTGCCAGCAGTTACTCGAAGGAAACAGATACGCAGTATTTT,CASSYSKETDTQYF